A selection of T cell receptor beta chains follows, all from one sample in a study of T cells of healthy individuals. TCRdb ran MiXCR on the 5' RACE reads and lists one entry per CDR3 protein. This sample has about 53,000 distinct CDR3 sequences; approximately 15% occur once, and the top ten carry more than 15%. The source is a human donor in good health. Each CDR3 is given with its conserved first and last residue. The D gene is left open where the match is weak.

>.|TRBV30
CAWSVRALNTGELFF
>.|TRBV2
CASSEATSPYQETQYF
>.|TRBV11-2
CASSSGRLRGYTF
>TRBD1|TRBV20-1
CSARGRTGVGETQYF
>.|TRBV4-2
CASSQESRVRGDSPLHF
>TRBD1|TRBV4-1
CASSQDGPGQGKDIQYF
>.|TRBV3-1
CASSPLTGLEQYF
>TRBD2|TRBV6-6
CASSSPRLAGNNEQFF
>.|TRBV18
CASSPAQGGPYEQYF
>TRBD2|TRBV5-1
CASSSSGGGPSTDTQYF
>.|TRBV3-1
CASSQAFGTEYF
>.|TRBV5-1
CASSFGTDTQYF
>TRBD2|TRBV11-2
CASRRTSPVGYNEQFF
>.|TRBV5-1
CASSAVTTGSSYNEQFF
>TRBD2|TRBV9
CASSYSGGAQNEQFF
>TRBD2|TRBV4-3
CASSQGSGSGYEQYF
>TRBD2|TRBV7-8
CASSLDPSGGAGQETQYF
>.|TRBV10-3
CATLIDPLTEAFF
>.|TRBV10-3
CAISEGAAVQETQYF
>TRBD1|TRBV7-2
CASSRDRSLSYEQYF
>.|TRBV7-6
CASSLISGDGELFF
>TRBD1|TRBV5-4
CASSLGGTGGKNEQFF
>.|TRBV6-6
CASSSGQNTGELFF
>.|TRBV5-6
CASSLVGGMGNQPQHF
>TRBD2|TRBV20-1
CSVIPSGRATDTQYF
>TRBD1|TRBV5-4
CASSLMTGLLYEQYF
>TRBD2|TRBV12-3/TRBV12-4
CASSSPTSGPPSDTQYF
>.|TRBV4-1
CASSQAREDTIYF
>TRBD2|TRBV7-2
CASSLAGGLAGGRSYNEQFF
>TRBD2|TRBV20-1
CSARDVTSGVYNEQFF
>.|TRBV27
CASSFSPPTTSGGPGEAFF
>.|TRBV2
CASRRDGHSYEQYF
>.|TRBV9
CASSATTRPPITF
>.|TRBV29-1
CSVGVENNQPQHF
>.|TRBV6-1
CASGLNRQAQYF
>.|TRBV25-1
CASKAGGNTIYF
>TRBD2|TRBV2
CASSEPVTSGRYEQYF
>.|TRBV7-9
CASSLFGRQETQYF
>TRBD1|TRBV9
CASSPRTGKGSNQPQHF
>TRBD2|TRBV10-1
CASSDVSGRYNEQFF
>TRBD1|TRBV18
CASSRDSSGNTIYF
>TRBD1|TRBV19
CASSRWEGAHNQPQHF
>TRBD2|TRBV11-2
CASSFDAAGERKTQYF
>.|TRBV7-2
CASTLGGGPSSGANVLTF
>.|TRBV5-1
CASSLATGGTQETQYF
>.|TRBV4-1
CASSQEGPGLSYEQYF
>TRBD1|TRBV12-3/TRBV12-4
CASSFTGARYGYTF
>.|TRBV7-7
CASSKGLAQETQYF
>TRBD1|TRBV12-3/TRBV12-4
CASSSPAGTGVGYEQYF
>.|TRBV4-3
CASSQVWRGGEETQYF
>TRBD1|TRBV18
CASSKETGSTDTQYF
>.|TRBV4-1
CASGQEPGVGVKTQYF
>.|TRBV6-2/TRBV6-3
CASSTRQIYSNQPQHF
>.|TRBV12-3/TRBV12-4
CASSLSNYGYTF
>.|TRBV6-1
CASRTSGMEKLFF